The 21 T cell receptor beta chains below were found in one sample sequenced in a study of glioma-infiltrating T cells. TCR alpha and beta CDR3 regions were amplified from RNA using iRepertoire nested multiplex PCR. TCRdb reprocessed the multiplex PCR reads via MiXCR and lists one record per CDR3 protein. The sample lists 150,000 to 200,000 distinct CDR3 sequences, around 40% occurring once. Sequencing input: glioma tissue, nonneoplastic brain tissue, or PBMCs (not recorded which). Every receptor here comes from a human donor with low-grade glioma or glioblastoma, undergoing nonglioma brain surgery, or in good health (not recorded which).

In its sample, this clonotype was seen many times. V and J are TRBV4-1 and TRBJ2-7; perhaps TRBD2 as D (6 bases). Trimming took 3 bases from V and 2 from J, leaving 11 bases between them. CDR1 is MGHRA and CDR2 is YSYEKL in the germline V gene. The CDR3 has 14 residues. CDR3 loop: CASSQEGITYEQYF. CDR3 bases: TGCGCCAGCAGCCAGGAGGGTATAACCTACGAGCAGTACTTC.

Note on this clonotype: A read error may explain this, as a much larger clone is one base away. The chain uses TRBV14 and TRBJ1-1; no clear D. The V gene's germline CDR1 is SGHDN and CDR2 FVKESK. This CDR3 spans 13 amino acids. CDR3 coding DNA: TGTGCCAGCAGACAAGATTACATCACTGAAGCTTTCTTT. Amino acids: CASRQDYITEAFF.

This clonotype occurred a few times. An end of the junction differs from the germline gene, which may be a read error. This chain links TRBV28 with TRBJ2-1; TRBD1 matches at 7 bases. Germline assignment: CDR1 MDHEN and CDR2 SYDVKM. This CDR3 is built from 17 residues. The CDR3 reads CASSSIDRAHSCNEQFF. The CDR3 nucleotides read TGTGCCAGCAGTTCCATCGACAGGGCCCACTCCTGCAATGAGCAGTTCTTC.

Details on this clonotype: A much larger clone differs by one base, so this may be a read error. The rearrangement links TRBV20-1 to TRBJ2-1; 13 bases agree with TRBD2. Germline V lookup: CDR1 DFQATT, CDR2 SNEGSKA (reference sequence). This CDR3 spans 18 amino acids. V dropped 1 base and J dropped 7; count of bases not matched to a gene: 13. CDR3 sequence (DNA): TGCAGTGCTAGAGGGAAGGGGTCAGGACTAGCGGGAGATAATGAGCAGTTCTTC. Its translation is CSARGKGSGLAGDNEQFF.

This clonotype was detected a few times. This chain uses TRBV5-8 with TRBJ2-7; TRBD2 matches 9 bases. Per the germline V gene, CDR1 is SGHTS and CDR2 is YDEGEE. The CDR3 is 15 amino acids. J gave up 2 bases and V 1 base, and 4 bases lay outside the gene matches. CDR3 DNA sequence: TGTGCCAGCAGCTTGTATCGACTAGCGGCCTACGAGCAGTACTTC. Translating it yields CASSLYRLAAYEQYF. Full variable domain (rest looked up from reference TRBV5-8 and TRBJ2-7): EAGVTQSPTHLIKTRGQQATLRCSPISGHTSVYWYQQALGLGLQFLLWYDEGEERNRGNFPPRFSGRQFPNYSSELNVNALELEDSALYLCASSLYRLAAYEQYFGPGTRLTVT.

This clonotype was observed a single time. CDR3 protein: CASSFRRRANEQYF. The CDR3 coding sequence is TGTGCCAGCAGTTTTAGAAGGAGGGCCAACGAGCAGTACTTC. J is TRBJ2-7 and V is TRBV27; possibly TRBD2 for D (6 bases). Trimming stripped 3 bases from V and 5 bases from J, with 14 bases between. Per the germline V gene, CDR1 is MNHEY and CDR2 is SMNVEV (reference sequence). The CDR3 covers 14 residues.

On this clonotype: Being one base from a much bigger clone, this may be a read error. The chain links TRBV2 to TRBJ2-7; no firm D call. V was trimmed by 4 bases and J by 3 bases, leaving 10 bases between them. This CDR3 contains 13 residues. Germline CDR1 SNHLY, CDR2 FYNNEI. CDR3 residues: CASSAALYYEQYF. The CDR3 DNA sequence: TGTGCCAGCAGTGCGGCACTTTACTACGAGCAGTACTTC.

In regard to this clonotype: At one of its ends the junction is not consistent with the germline gene, which may arise from a read error. This sequence joins TRBV20-1 and TRBJ2-7; 8 nucleotides align to TRBD2. From germline, CDR1 is DFQATT and CDR2 SNEGSKA (reference sequence). The CDR3 is 14 amino acids. The CDR3: CSARRSGRRYEKYF. The CDR3 coding sequence is TGCAGTGCTAGAAGAAGCGGGAGACGGTACGAGAAGTACTTC.

On this clonotype itself: A much larger clone lies one base from this, so it may be a read error. The chain recombines TRBV7-2 with TRBJ2-7; weak D call: TRBD2 (5 bases). Germline V gene lookup returns CDR1 SGHTA and CDR2 FQGNSA. The CDR3 sequence is 13 residues long. The CDR3 loop is CASILTSGGPWYF. The CDR3, as DNA: TGTGCCAGCATCTTAACCTCAGGCGGGCCATGGTACTTC.

Regarding this clonotype: The junction and the germline gene differ at one end; a read error may be behind it. The V and J genes are TRBV2 and TRBJ2-1; 10 bases agree with TRBD1. The CDR3 contains 14 residues. Germline V lookup: CDR1 SNHLY, CDR2 FYNNEI. The CDR3 region is CARSVTGGRNEQFF. The CDR3 coding sequence is TGTGCCAGAAGTGTGACAGGGGGCCGAAATGAGCAGTTCTTC.

Concerning this clonotype: One junction end disagrees with the germline gene, perhaps due to a read error. V usage is TRBV28 and J usage is TRBJ2-5; a possible D gene is TRBD1 (6 bases). Germline V gives CDR1 MDHEN, CDR2 SYDVKM. The CDR3 spans 14 residues. Here the CDR3 DNA reads TGTGCCAGCAGCAAACAGGGTCAACAAGAGACCAAGTACTTC. It is translated as CASSKQGQQETKYF.

The chain couples TRBV6-1 to TRBJ2-7; 10 bases align to TRBD2. V shed 5 bases, J shed 4 bases, and the junction held 5 bases outside the gene matches. The CDR3 covers 14 residues. CDR1 and CDR2 (germline): MNHNS, SASEGT. This CDR3 reads CASSITSGKYEQYF. The CDR3 coding sequence is TGTGCCAGCAGTATCACTAGCGGGAAATACGAGCAGTACTTC.

A note on this clonotype: Since a much larger clone is just one base distant, this may be a read error. The chain couples TRBV2 to TRBJ2-7; D possibly matches TRBD1 or TRBD2 (5 bases each). Germline lookup yields CDR1 SNHLY and CDR2 FYNNEI. Trimming shortened V by 10 bases and J by 4 bases, and 14 bases separated the two germline ends. The CDR3 is 12 amino acids. The CDR3 DNA reads as TGTGCCAATGGGGACCCAGCTTACGAGCAGTACTTC. Translated, it gives CANGDPAYEQYF.

The DNA for the CDR3 is TGTGCCAGTACCAACGAGGGGGTTAGGGAGCAGTTCTTC. This translates into CASTNEGVREQFF. The chain employs TRBV2 and TRBJ2-1; a possible D gene is TRBD1 (6 bases). Between the trimmed V and J ends, which lost 9 bases and 10 bases, there was a span of 19 bases. CDR3 size: 13 residues. Per germline, CDR1 SNHLY and CDR2 FYNNEI.

The rearrangement joins TRBV30 to TRBJ1-1, with a weak D call TRBD1 (5 bases). Looked up from germline, CDR1 is GTSNPN and CDR2 is SVGIG (reference sequence). V dropped 6 bases and J dropped 0 bases, with 14 bases sitting between them. This CDR3 comprises 14 residues. In nucleotides, the CDR3 is TGTGCCTGTTACTCAGAAGGGGTGAACACTGAAGCTTTCTTT. Translated: CACYSEGVNTEAFF.

This clonotype was seen at least ten times. This chain connects TRBV27 to TRBJ2-1; TRBD2 agrees at 8 bases. V lost 6 bases, J lost 3 bases, and 10 bases stayed unmatched. Germline V gene data show CDR1 as MNHEY and CDR2 as SMNVEV (reference sequence). The CDR3 contains 16 residues. CDR3 DNA sequence: TGTGCCAGCAGGACCACGGGACTAGAGTACTACAATGAGCAGTTCTTC. Its translation is CASRTTGLEYYNEQFF.

Details on this clonotype: At one boundary the junction diverges from the germline segment, which might be a read error. V and J are TRBV24-1 and TRBJ2-3; D assignment may be TRBD1 or TRBD2 (5 bases each). Germline loops: CDR1 KGHDR, CDR2 SFDVKD. This CDR3 is built from 14 residues. DNA for the CDR3: TGTGCCACCTCCTCGGGACGTAGCACAGAAACGCAGTATTTT. This gives the protein CATSSGRSTETQYF.

This clonotype was recorded at least ten times. The V gene is TRBV6-4, the J gene TRBJ2-3; 7 positions agree with TRBD2. The CDR3 sequence is 16 residues long. Germline loops: CDR1 MRHNA, CDR2 SNTAGT. After removal of 6 bases from V and 5 bases from J, the junction contained 14 bases not matched to a gene. The CDR3 here is CASSFTGAGAGDTQYF. The DNA for the CDR3 is TGTGCCAGCAGCTTCACGGGTGCGGGAGCGGGAGATACGCAGTATTTT.

There are many counts of this clonotype. The CDR3 DNA sequence: TGCAGTGCTAAAAGGACAGGCACCGGGGAGCTGTTTTTT. Translating it yields CSAKRTGTGELFF. V is TRBV20-1 and J is TRBJ2-2, with TRBD1 matching over 7 bases. The germline CDR1 and CDR2 sequences are DFQATT and SNEGSKA (reference sequence). The V and J ends lost 4 bases and 4 bases, in that order; junction bases with no gene match: 3. This CDR3 is 13 amino acids long.

This clonotype appeared many times. The J gene is TRBJ2-2, the V gene TRBV7-3; 7 bases are a match to TRBD1. Germline CDR1 reads SGHTA; CDR2 reads FQGTGA. CDR3 length equals 18 residues. V lost 4 bases to trimming and J lost 1 base; unmatched junction nucleotides: 12. The chain's CDR3 is CASSSKDLRTGNTGELFF. The CDR3 DNA is TGTGCCAGCAGCTCAAAAGATCTGCGGACAGGGAACACCGGGGAGCTGTTTTTT.

Turning to this clonotype: At one boundary the junction diverges from the germline segment, which might be a read error. The chain couples TRBV2 to TRBJ2-1; 9 nucleotides align to TRBD2. Per the germline V gene, CDR1 is SNHLY and CDR2 is FYNNEI. This CDR3 has 19 residues. CDR3 protein: CAGSLLAWLAGSTYNEQFF. DNA for the CDR3: TGTGCCGGCAGCCTACTAGCATGGCTAGCGGGATCAACCTACAATGAGCAGTTCTTC.